This entry concerns a single TCR beta chain. Its antigen is unknown. This specimen comes from a study of shared clonotypes between healthy human individuals. About the research overall: CD4 naive cells filled three plates per donor, CD4 memory three, CD8 naive two and CD8 memory one.

Profiled with immunoSEQ multiplex PCR; TCRdb holds only in-frame clones, not every one. The sample comprises 1.4 million to 1.5 million clones, approximately 96% of which are singletons, and roughly 1.2% rests with the top ten. Overall study results and limits: The authors expected sequencing depth to affect clonotype sharing among donors. Limited genetic and exposure-history diversity came from having few donors.

Trimming at V came to 5 bases and at J to 16 bases, leaving 12 bases not matched to a gene. CDR3 length: 13 residues. Per the germline V gene, CDR1 is SGHRS and CDR2 is YFSETQ. Study donors comprised healthy, HIV-negative adults devoid of recent acute infection or vaccination. V and J are TRBV5-1 and TRBJ2-1; 10 bases are a match to TRBD1. The sequencing sample was made of naive CD4+ T cells sorted from blood. The sample's subset: CD45RA+ positively selected. This sequence was found in a man under 40 in good health. CDR3 nucleotides: TGCGCCAGCAGTGGCGAAATCGGGACAGGGGAATTCTTC. It is translated as CASSGEIGTGEFF.